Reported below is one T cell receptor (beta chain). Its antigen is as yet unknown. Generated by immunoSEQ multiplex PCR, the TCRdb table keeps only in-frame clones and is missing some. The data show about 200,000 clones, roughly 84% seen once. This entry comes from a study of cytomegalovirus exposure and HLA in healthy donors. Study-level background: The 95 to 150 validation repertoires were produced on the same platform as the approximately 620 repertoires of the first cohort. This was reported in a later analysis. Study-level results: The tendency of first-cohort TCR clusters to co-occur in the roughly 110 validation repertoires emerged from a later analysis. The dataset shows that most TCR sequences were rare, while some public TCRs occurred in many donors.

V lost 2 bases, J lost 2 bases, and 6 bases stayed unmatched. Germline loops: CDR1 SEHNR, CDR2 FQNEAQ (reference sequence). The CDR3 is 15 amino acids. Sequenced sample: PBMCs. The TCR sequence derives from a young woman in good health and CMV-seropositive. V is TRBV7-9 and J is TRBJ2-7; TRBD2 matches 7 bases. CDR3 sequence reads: CASSLIAGIPYEQYF. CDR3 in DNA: TGTGCCAGCAGCTTAATAGCGGGTATCCCCTACGAGCAGTACTTC.